The entry below gives a single T cell receptor (beta chain) sequence along with its context. Its antigen is as yet unknown. Assay: immunoSEQ multiplex PCR; the TCRdb copy retains only in-frame clones and omits some. The repertoire includes about 480,000 clones, around 90% of them detected once, and 9.5% to 15% sits in the top ten. Described treatment: around 19 received Ad26.COV2.S at low or high dose, single or two shots; about five received placebo; per-sample allocation not given. The samples date from day 63 after the first vaccine or placebo injection. This entry belongs to a study of Ad26.COV2.S vaccination and SARS-CoV-2 variants. Germline values: CDR1 SGHVS, CDR2 FQNEAQ. This CDR3 is built from 14 residues. V lost 5 bases to trimming and J lost 7 bases, with 17 bases between them. Broader study findings: Reportedly, spike-specific CD8+ and CD4+ T cell responses achieved substantial breadth once vaccination had taken place.

This clonotype was sampled from a person aged 18 to 65 who received the Ad26.COV2.S COVID-19 vaccine or a placebo. The chain is built from TRBV7-8 and TRBJ1-2, with D hard to call. The source material was peripheral blood, sampled in a trial of Ad26.COV2.S vaccine versus placebo. The CDR3 DNA sequence: TGTGCCAGCAGCCCTCGCCGTGTTTCGGGTGGCTACACCTTC. Translated, it gives CASSPRRVSGGYTF. Supplemented by reference TRBV7-8 and TRBJ1-2, the full variable domain reads GAGVSQSPRYKVAKRGQDVALRCDPISGHVSLFWYQQALGQGPEFLTYFQNEAQLDKSGLPSDRFFAERPEGSVSTLKIQRTQQEDSAVYLCASSPRRVSGGYTFGSGTRLTVV.